The 14 T cell receptor beta chains below all came from one sample that was sequenced in a study of T cells in Graves' hyperthyroidism and ophthalmopathy. There were TCR beta CDR3 regions amplified from RNA transcripts. The HTBI primer set drove a first-round RT-PCR of the TCR CDR3. TCRdb reanalysed the multiplex PCR reads using MiXCR and keeps one entry per CDR3 protein. The sample includes 640,000 or so distinct CDR3 sequences, 12% to 15% of them seen just once. Sequenced material: blood. Receptors originate from a woman under 30 with Graves' ophthalmopathy.

This clonotype was seen at least ten times. The chain carries TRBV7-3 and TRBJ2-3; 9 bases align to TRBD2. Germline-derived CDR1 and CDR2 are SGHTA and FQGTGA. Losses at the gene ends were 1 base for V and 1 base for J; bases not matched to a gene: 6. The CDR3 is 17 residues long. The CDR3 protein is CASSLRLAGDGTDTQYF. The CDR3, as DNA: TGTGCCAGCAGCTTAAGGTTAGCGGGAGATGGCACAGATACGCAGTATTTT.

J is TRBJ2-5 and V is TRBV10-3; no clear D. CDR3 length: 12 amino acids. The germline V gene has CDR1 ENHRY and CDR2 SYGVKD. Trimming stripped 4 bases from V and 3 bases from J, with 6 bases between. This CDR3 is CAISAGKETQYF. CDR3 coding DNA: TGTGCCATCAGTGCGGGTAAAGAGACCCAGTACTTC.

The V and J genes are TRBV6-5 and TRBJ1-4, with D hard to call. This CDR3 spans 18 amino acids. Trimming took 0 bases from V and 3 from J, leaving 17 bases between them. Per germline, CDR1 MNHEY and CDR2 SVGAGI. CDR3 sequence: CASSYSNIGRAPNEKLFF. CDR3 DNA: TGTGCCAGCAGTTACTCCAACATTGGGCGGGCGCCTAATGAAAAACTGTTTTTT.

The V and J genes are TRBV27 and TRBJ1-1; D call uncertain. Trimming stripped 4 bases from V and 4 bases from J, with 16 bases between. CDR3 length: 15 residues. Looked up from germline, CDR1 is MNHEY and CDR2 is SMNVEV (reference sequence). The CDR3 DNA is TGTGCCAGCAGTTCTCGACCGACCGGAGGCACTGAAGCTTTCTTT. Its translation is CASSSRPTGGTEAFF.

The V and J genes are TRBV4-3 and TRBJ1-1; TRBD1 matches at 7 bases. The CDR3 totals 15 residues. Germline V gives CDR1 LGHNA, CDR2 YSLEER. V dropped 1 base and J dropped 5; count of bases not matched to a gene: 7. CDR3 sequence: CASSQAHRGATEAFF. CDR3 nucleotide sequence: TGCGCCAGCAGCCAAGCTCACAGGGGTGCGACTGAAGCTTTCTTT.

Many counts were recorded for this clonotype. The gene calls are TRBV27 and TRBJ2-7; 12 bases align to TRBD2. The CDR3 is 14 residues long. V lost 5 bases, J lost 1 base, and 0 bases stayed unmatched. Germline assignment: CDR1 MNHEY and CDR2 SMNVEV (reference sequence). CDR3 sequence: CASSTSGRSYEQYF. CDR3 bases: TGTGCCAGCAGTACTAGCGGGAGGTCCTACGAGCAGTACTTC.

The genes are TRBV6-1 and TRBJ1-3, with 11 nucleotides matching TRBD1. Germline V lookup: CDR1 MNHNS, CDR2 SASEGT. The length of the CDR3 is 15 residues. The V segment lost 2 bases and the J segment 8 bases; nucleotides outside the gene matches: 5. The CDR3, as DNA: TGTGCCAGCAGTGAAACCGGGACAGGGGGACACACCATATATTTT. It codes for CASSETGTGGHTIYF.

This clonotype was counted at least ten times. The rearrangement uses TRBV2 and TRBJ2-5, with D tentatively TRBD2 (7 bases). Germline loops: CDR1 SNHLY, CDR2 FYNNEI. The CDR3 is made up of 16 amino acids. Deletions cut 8 bases from V and 0 bases from J, with 19 bases between. The CDR3, as DNA: TGTGCCAGCGAACCACGGGGAGGGGGGTACCAAGAGACCCAGTACTTC. Its protein is CASEPRGGGYQETQYF.

This chain links TRBV28 with TRBJ1-1; 7 nucleotides match TRBD1. This CDR3 has 15 residues. V shed 5 bases and J 3 bases; nucleotides not matched to a gene: 9. Germline V CDR1 and CDR2: MDHEN, SYDVKM. DNA for the CDR3: TGTGCCAGCAGTCCCCCGGGACAGTGGGACACTGAAGCTTTCTTT. Its protein is CASSPPGQWDTEAFF.

This clonotype was recorded at least ten times. The chain carries TRBV6-1 and TRBJ2-5; 14 bases are a match to TRBD2. Germline V gene lookup returns CDR1 MNHNS and CDR2 SASEGT. V lost 5 bases, J lost 4 bases, and 6 bases stayed unmatched. This CDR3 comprises 16 residues. The chain's CDR3 is CASSSGTSGSLETQYF. Here the CDR3 DNA reads TGTGCCAGCAGTTCAGGGACTAGCGGGAGTCTAGAGACCCAGTACTTC.

This clonotype was counted ten times or more. This sequence joins TRBV6-5 and TRBJ1-6; maybe TRBD1 (5 bases). This CDR3 comprises 17 residues. V dropped 2 bases and J dropped 3 bases, with 14 bases sitting between them. Germline V gives CDR1 MNHEY, CDR2 SVGAGI. The CDR3 DNA reads as TGTGCCAGCAGTTACGTACTCCGGGACGGCTATAATTCACCCCTCCACTTT. Translated: CASSYVLRDGYNSPLHF.

This clonotype was found a few times. The chain carries TRBV7-9 and TRBJ2-7, with a weak D call TRBD1 (5 bases). The V end lost 4 bases, the J end lost 1 base, and 14 bases lay between the germline ends. CDR1 and CDR2 from the germline V gene are SEHNR and FQNEAQ (reference sequence). The CDR3 totals 15 residues. This chain's CDR3 is CASSSDSVLSYEQYF. CDR3 DNA: TGTGCCAGCAGCTCCGACAGCGTACTATCCTACGAGCAGTACTTC.

Ten or more counts support this clonotype. V usage is TRBV18 and J usage is TRBJ1-4; no definite D call. Germline values: CDR1 KGHSH, CDR2 LQKENI. The CDR3 totals 12 residues. The V end was cut by 3 bases, the J end by 4 bases, with 3 bases between. Here the CDR3 DNA reads TGTGCCAGCTCACCGTTTAATGAAAAACTGTTTTTT. Translated: CASSPFNEKLFF. Together with reference TRBV18 and TRBJ1-4, the CDR3 gives the full variable domain: NAGVMQNPRHLVRRRGQEARLRCSPMKGHSHVYWYRQLPEEGLKFMVYLQKENIIDESGMPKERFSAEFPKEGPSILRIQQVVRGDSAAYFCASSPFNEKLFFGSGTQLSVL.

Details on this clonotype: Being one base from a much bigger clone, this may be a read error. This sequence joins TRBV29-1 and TRBJ2-3; 11 nucleotides align to TRBD1. Germline values: CDR1 SQVTM, CDR2 ANQGSEA. The CDR3 is made up of 13 amino acids. The CDR3 reads CSVWTGGADTQCF. The DNA of the CDR3 is TGCAGCGTTTGGACAGGGGGCGCAGATACGCAGTGTTTT.